This T cell receptor beta chain was obtained from a study of OX40 agonist ivuxolimab in advanced cancers. Study summary: At 0.01 to 10 mg/kg, ivuxolimab was administered intravenously to patients every 2 weeks. Dose-escalation patients had hepatocellular carcinoma, melanoma, renal cell or head and neck cancer. General study findings and limits: Among the lowest peripheral clonal expansion occurred in 0.1-3.0 mg/kg partial responders.

As for this clone: The antigen is unknown.

Sequencing used immunoSEQ multiplex PCR; TCRdb keeps in-frame clones, though not all of them. The sample carries about 73,000 clones, 85% to 90% recorded once. V lost 4 bases and J 2 bases, leaving 12 bases between the germline ends. The CDR3 contains 15 residues. Germline loops: CDR1 ENHRY, CDR2 SYGVKD. This sequence was found in an adult with an advanced solid tumor such as melanoma, head and neck, liver or kidney cancer. The genes are TRBV10-3 and TRBJ1-3; possible D gene TRBD1, 5 bases. The sequenced sample was CD4+ or CD8+ T cells sorted from blood, obtained in a trial of the OX40 agonist ivuxolimab. The CDR3 is CAISGTPGPGNTIYF. The CDR3 nucleotides read TGTGCCATCAGTGGAACACCGGGACCTGGAAACACCATATATTTT.